These T cell receptor beta chains were read from a single sample in a study of identical twins. Each CDR3 protein gets one entry after TCRdb re-called the 5' RACE reads with MiXCR. The sample holds around 340,000 distinct CDR3 sequences; about 10% are singletons and the top ten take 7.5% to 9.5%. Input material: naive T cells sorted from blood. These receptors came from a woman between 50 and 59 years old in good health. CDR3s include the opening cysteine and the closing phenylalanine or tryptophan. A D gene is named only where the DNA matches it firmly. Part of the rows lack a size; the others show once, few, many or a class for expanded clones.

d_call: TRBD1; j_call: TRBJ2-3; clone_size: -; v_call: TRBV12-3/TRBV12-4; cdr3_nt: TGTGCCAGCAGACCCCGGGACAGCTTTACAGATACGCAGTATTTT; cdr3_aa: CASRPRDSFTDTQYF
d_call: -; j_call: TRBJ2-7; clone_size: few; v_call: TRBV12-3/TRBV12-4; cdr3_nt: TGTGCCAGCAGTTTTCAGGCTACGCGGGAGCAGTACTTC; cdr3_aa: CASSFQATREQYF
d_call: -; j_call: TRBJ2-1; clone_size: -; v_call: TRBV7-9; cdr3_nt: TGTGCCAGCAGCCCAAGGAGCATTTACAATGAGCAGTTCTTC; cdr3_aa: CASSPRSIYNEQFF
d_call: TRBD2; j_call: TRBJ2-1; clone_size: -; v_call: TRBV5-5; cdr3_nt: TGTGCCAGCAGCCTACTCGGGACTAGCGGGCTGCAGTTCTTC; cdr3_aa: CASSLLGTSGLQFF
d_call: -; j_call: TRBJ2-1; clone_size: many; v_call: TRBV29-1; cdr3_nt: TGCAGCTCGGGACTCACTTGGAATGAGCAGTTCTTC; cdr3_aa: CSSGLTWNEQFF
d_call: -; j_call: TRBJ2-3; clone_size: few; v_call: TRBV6-5; cdr3_nt: TGTGCCAGCAGTGCAACAGGGTCCGCAGATACGCAGTATTTT; cdr3_aa: CASSATGSADTQYF
d_call: -; j_call: TRBJ2-5; clone_size: -; v_call: TRBV5-1; cdr3_nt: TGCGCCAGCAAACGGCGGCAGGAGCAAGAGACCCAGTACTTC; cdr3_aa: CASKRRQEQETQYF
d_call: TRBD2; j_call: TRBJ2-1; clone_size: -; v_call: TRBV7-9; cdr3_nt: TGTGCCAGCAGCTTTACCGGGACTAGCTCCTACAATGAGCAGTTCTTC; cdr3_aa: CASSFTGTSSYNEQFF
d_call: TRBD1; j_call: TRBJ1-1; clone_size: -; v_call: TRBV5-1; cdr3_nt: TGCGCCAGCAGCTCACCTAGACAGGGCCTAGGGGACACTGAAGCTTTCTTT; cdr3_aa: CASSSPRQGLGDTEAFF
d_call: TRBD1; j_call: TRBJ2-1; clone_size: -; v_call: TRBV7-2; cdr3_nt: TGTGCCAGCAGCGCACCGGGACAGCCAAGCTCCTACAATGAGCAGTTCTTC; cdr3_aa: CASSAPGQPSSYNEQFF
d_call: -; j_call: TRBJ1-5; clone_size: few; v_call: TRBV12-3/TRBV12-4; cdr3_nt: TGTGCCAGCAGACAGGGAATCAATCAGCCCCAGCATTTT; cdr3_aa: CASRQGINQPQHF
d_call: -; j_call: TRBJ1-1; clone_size: -; v_call: TRBV5-1; cdr3_nt: TGCGCCAGCAGCGGGAGGGGGGGCACTGAAGCTTTCTTT; cdr3_aa: CASSGRGGTEAFF
d_call: TRBD1; j_call: TRBJ2-6; clone_size: once; v_call: TRBV29-1; cdr3_nt: TGCAGCGTTGTACTGCGGGACAGGGCGTCAGGGGCCAACGTCCTGACTTTC; cdr3_aa: CSVVLRDRASGANVLTF